This T cell receptor (beta chain) was recorded in a study of early T cells in non-severe SARS-CoV-2 infection. Looking at the study overall: Investigators sequenced bulk RNA drawn from unsorted whole blood, and chains remained unpaired.

V was pared by 5 bases and J by 1 base, with 10 bases of the junction left unmatched. The CDR3 sequence is 18 residues long. CDR1 is MNHEY and CDR2 is SMNVEV in the germline V gene (reference sequence). This clonotype was counted ten times or more. MiXCR was run by TCRdb on the 5' RACE reads, yielding one entry per CDR3 protein. This table holds roughly 31,000 distinct CDR3 sequences, about 4.2% found once. The sequenced sample consisted of whole blood. The sequence derives from an adult who was a healthcare worker with PCR-confirmed SARS-CoV-2 infection or an uninfected control (not recorded which). V gene TRBV27 combines with J gene TRBJ2-7, with 14 bases that match TRBD2. This CDR3 reads CASSQKGLAGEVSYEQYF. DNA of the CDR3: TGTGCCAGCAGTCAAAAGGGACTAGCGGGAGAAGTGTCCTACGAGCAGTACTTC.